Sequencing of this T cell receptor (beta chain) was carried out in a study of vaccination effects on CD4 cells after COVID-19. Turning to the study itself: Everyone in the study got two shots of either the BNT162b2 or mRNA-1273 vaccine. Samples came 142 and 148 days after COVID-19 diagnosis, before vaccination. Whole-study results and caveats: Marked contraction was observed in infection-induced and vaccine-induced clones late after vaccination.

Produced via immunoSEQ multiplex PCR; TCRdb's table is partial and in-frame only. The sample shows some 24,000 clones, 60% to 80% of them seen only once. Sequencing followed a ViraFEST assay step that expanded antigen-specific CD4+ T cells with viral peptide pools. Isolation of CD4+ T cells took place after more than 9 days of culture. PCR-confirmed SARS-CoV-2 infection occurred in the person between March and December 2020. Comments on this clone: Its target is unknown.

Trimming took 2 bases from V and 7 from J; bases not matched to a gene: 10. Per the germline V gene, CDR1 is SGHTA and CDR2 is FQGNSA. The CDR3 consists of 15 residues. The J gene is TRBJ2-7, the V gene TRBV7-2; 8 nucleotides align to TRBD1. The receptor was isolated from a human donor who had a prior SARS-CoV-2 infection. The specimen was CD4+ T cells from PBMCs cultured with SARS-CoV-2 spike peptides, collected before COVID-19 vaccination. This CDR3 is CASSLPGGQGKEQYF. The CDR3 DNA is TGTGCCAGCAGCTTACCCGGCGGACAGGGCAAAGAGCAGTACTTC.